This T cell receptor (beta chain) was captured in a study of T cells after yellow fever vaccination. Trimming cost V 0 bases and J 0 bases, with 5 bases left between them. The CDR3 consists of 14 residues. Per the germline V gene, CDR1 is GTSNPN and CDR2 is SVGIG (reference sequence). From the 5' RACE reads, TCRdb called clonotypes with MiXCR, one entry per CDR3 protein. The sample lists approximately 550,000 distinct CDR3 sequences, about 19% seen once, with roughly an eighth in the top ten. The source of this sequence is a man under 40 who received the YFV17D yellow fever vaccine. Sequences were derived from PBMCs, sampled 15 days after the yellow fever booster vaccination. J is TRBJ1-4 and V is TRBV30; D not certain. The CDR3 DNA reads TGTGCCTGGAGTGTACTGGCAACTAATGAAAAACTGTTTTTT. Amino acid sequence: CAWSVLATNEKLFF.